This T cell receptor beta chain was recovered during a study of control samples from healthy donors and cancer patients. The J segment lost 6 bases and the V segment lost 5 bases, leaving 4 bases of the junction unmatched. The CDR3 spans 15 residues. Germline CDR1 is SGHVS and CDR2 is FQNEAQ. This clone was counted once. Clones were sequenced by immunoSEQ multiplex PCR, and TCRdb holds only the in-frame ones, with some missing. The sample lists around 68,000 clones, about 83% seen once, with more than 15% in the top ten. The V call is TRBV7-8, the J call TRBJ2-2, with 12 bases matching TRBD2. The origin of this receptor is a man between 60 and 70 years old in good health. Material: blood. The CDR3 sequence is CASSRTSGTAGELFF. CDR3 nucleotides: TGTGCCAGCAGCCGGACTAGCGGGACGGCCGGGGAGCTGTTTTTT.